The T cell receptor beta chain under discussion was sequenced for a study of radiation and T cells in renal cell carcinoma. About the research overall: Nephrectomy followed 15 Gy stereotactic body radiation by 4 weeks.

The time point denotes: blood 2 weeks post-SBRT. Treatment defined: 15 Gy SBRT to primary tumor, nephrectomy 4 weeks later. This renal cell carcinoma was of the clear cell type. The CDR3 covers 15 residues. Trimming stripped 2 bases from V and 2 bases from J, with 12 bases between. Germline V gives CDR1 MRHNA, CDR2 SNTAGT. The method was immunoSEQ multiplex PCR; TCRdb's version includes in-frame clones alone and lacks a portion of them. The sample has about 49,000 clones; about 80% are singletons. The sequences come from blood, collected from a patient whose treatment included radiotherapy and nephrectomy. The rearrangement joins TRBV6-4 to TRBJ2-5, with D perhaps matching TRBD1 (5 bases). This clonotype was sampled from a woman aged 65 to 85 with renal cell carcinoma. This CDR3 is CASSDGRQSQETQYF. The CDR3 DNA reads TGTGCCAGCAGTGACGGAAGACAGAGTCAAGAGACCCAGTACTTC.